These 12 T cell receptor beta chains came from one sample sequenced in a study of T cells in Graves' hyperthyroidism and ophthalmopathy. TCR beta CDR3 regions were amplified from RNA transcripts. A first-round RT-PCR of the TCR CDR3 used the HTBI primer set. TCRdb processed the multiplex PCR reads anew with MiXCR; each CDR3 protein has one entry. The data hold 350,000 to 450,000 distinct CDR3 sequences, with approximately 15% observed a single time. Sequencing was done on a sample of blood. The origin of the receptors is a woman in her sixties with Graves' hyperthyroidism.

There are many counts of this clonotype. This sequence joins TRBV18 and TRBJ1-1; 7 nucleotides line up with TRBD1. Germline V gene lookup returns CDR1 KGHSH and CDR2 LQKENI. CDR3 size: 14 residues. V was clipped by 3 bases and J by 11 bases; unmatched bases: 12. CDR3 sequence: CASSPRDSGKEAFF. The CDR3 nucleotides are TGTGCCAGCTCACCCCGGGACAGTGGGAAGGAGGCTTTCTTT.

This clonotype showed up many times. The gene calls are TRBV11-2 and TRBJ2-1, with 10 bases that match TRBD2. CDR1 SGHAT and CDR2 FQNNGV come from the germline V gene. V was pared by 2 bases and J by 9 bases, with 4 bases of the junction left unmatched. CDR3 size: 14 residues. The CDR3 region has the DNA TGTGCCAGCAGCTTACGTAGCGGGAGGTCTGAGCAGTTCTTC. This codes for CASSLRSGRSEQFF.

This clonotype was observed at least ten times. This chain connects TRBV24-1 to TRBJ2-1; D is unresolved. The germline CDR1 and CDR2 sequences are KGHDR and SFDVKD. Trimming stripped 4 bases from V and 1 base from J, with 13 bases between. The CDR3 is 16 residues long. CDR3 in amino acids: CATSDSRKGSYNEQFF. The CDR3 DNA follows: TGTGCCACCAGTGACTCGCGAAAGGGATCCTACAATGAGCAGTTCTTC.

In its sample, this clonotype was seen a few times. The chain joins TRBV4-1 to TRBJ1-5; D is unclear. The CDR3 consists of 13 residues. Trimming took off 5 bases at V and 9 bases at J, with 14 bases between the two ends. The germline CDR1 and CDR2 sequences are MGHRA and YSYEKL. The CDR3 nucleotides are TGCGCCAGCAGCTATGGAACAGTCGGGCCCCAGCATTTT. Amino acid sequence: CASSYGTVGPQHF.

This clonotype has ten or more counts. CDR3 residues: CASSYSNSQGARTEAFF. DNA of the CDR3: TGTGCCAGCAGTTACTCAAACTCACAGGGGGCCCGCACTGAAGCTTTCTTT. The chain links TRBV6-5 to TRBJ1-1; 9 nucleotides agree with TRBD1. Germline loops: CDR1 MNHEY, CDR2 SVGAGI. This CDR3 is 17 amino acids long. Trimming took 0 bases from V and 4 from J; bases not matched to a gene: 9.

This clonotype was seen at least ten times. CDR3 sequence (DNA): TGCAGCGGGTGGACGGCCAACACTGAAGCTTTCTTT. It translates to CSGWTANTEAFF. The V and J genes are TRBV29-1 and TRBJ1-1; D is uncertain. The CDR3 runs 12 residues. V was trimmed by 7 bases and J by 2 bases, leaving 11 bases between them. Germline-derived CDR1 and CDR2 are SQVTM and ANQGSEA. The variable domain in full, with the rest retrieved from reference TRBV29-1 and TRBJ1-1, is SAVISQKPSRDICQRGTSLTIQCQVDSQVTMMFWYRQQPGQSLTLIATANQGSEATYESGFVIDKFPISRPNLTFSTLTVSNMSPEDSSIYLCSGWTANTEAFFGQGTRLTVV.

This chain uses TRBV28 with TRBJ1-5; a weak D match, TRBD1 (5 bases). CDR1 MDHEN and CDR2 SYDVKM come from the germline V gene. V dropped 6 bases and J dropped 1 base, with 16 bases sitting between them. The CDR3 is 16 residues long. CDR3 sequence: CASRPRGRGSNQPQHF. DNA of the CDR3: TGTGCCAGCAGACCTCGGGGAAGGGGAAGCAATCAGCCCCAGCATTTT.

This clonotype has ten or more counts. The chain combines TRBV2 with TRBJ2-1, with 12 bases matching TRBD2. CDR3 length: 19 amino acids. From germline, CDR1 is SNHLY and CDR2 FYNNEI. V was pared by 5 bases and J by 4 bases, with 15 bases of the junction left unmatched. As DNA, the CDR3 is TGTGCCAGCAGTCCCGGGACTAGCGGGTCTTGGGGGCCTTACAATGAGCAGTTCTTC. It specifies CASSPGTSGSWGPYNEQFF.

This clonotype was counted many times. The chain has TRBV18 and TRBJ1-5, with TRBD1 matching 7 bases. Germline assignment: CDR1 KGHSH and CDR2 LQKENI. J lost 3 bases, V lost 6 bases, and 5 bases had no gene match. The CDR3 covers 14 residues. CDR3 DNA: TGTGCCAGCTCCGGGACAGAGACCAATCAGCCCCAGCATTTT. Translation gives CASSGTETNQPQHF.

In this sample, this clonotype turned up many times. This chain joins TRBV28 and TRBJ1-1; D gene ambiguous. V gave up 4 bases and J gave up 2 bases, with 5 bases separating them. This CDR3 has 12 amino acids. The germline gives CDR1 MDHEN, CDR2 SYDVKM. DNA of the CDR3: TGTGCCAGCAGTTCCACCAACACTGAAGCTTTCTTT. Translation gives CASSSTNTEAFF.

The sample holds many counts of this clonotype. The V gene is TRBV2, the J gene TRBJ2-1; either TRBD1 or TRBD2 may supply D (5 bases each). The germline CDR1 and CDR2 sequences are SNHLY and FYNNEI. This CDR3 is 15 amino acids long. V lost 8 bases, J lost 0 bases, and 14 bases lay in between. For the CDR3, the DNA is TGTGCCAGCGGACCGGGGCCGAGCTCCTACAATGAGCAGTTCTTC. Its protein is CASGPGPSSYNEQFF.

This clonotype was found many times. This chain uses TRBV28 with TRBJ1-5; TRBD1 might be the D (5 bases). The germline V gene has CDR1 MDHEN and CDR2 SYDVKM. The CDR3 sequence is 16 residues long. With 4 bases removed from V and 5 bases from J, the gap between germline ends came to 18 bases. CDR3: CASSSPAWGDYQPQHF. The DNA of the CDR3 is TGTGCCAGCAGTTCCCCCGCTTGGGGGGACTATCAGCCCCAGCATTTT.